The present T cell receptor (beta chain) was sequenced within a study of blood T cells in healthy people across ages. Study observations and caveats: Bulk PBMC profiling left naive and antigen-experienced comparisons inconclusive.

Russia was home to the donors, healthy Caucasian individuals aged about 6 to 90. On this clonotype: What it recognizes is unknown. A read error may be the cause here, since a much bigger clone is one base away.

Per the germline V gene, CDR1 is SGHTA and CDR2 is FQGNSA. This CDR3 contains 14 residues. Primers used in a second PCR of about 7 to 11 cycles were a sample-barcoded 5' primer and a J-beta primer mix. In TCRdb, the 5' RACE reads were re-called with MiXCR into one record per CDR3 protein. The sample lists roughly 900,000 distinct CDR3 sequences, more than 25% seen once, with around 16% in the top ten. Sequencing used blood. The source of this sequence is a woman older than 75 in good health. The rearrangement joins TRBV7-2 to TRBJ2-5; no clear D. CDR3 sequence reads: CAGSLYPTLAAQYF. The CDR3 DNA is TGTGCCGGCAGCTTATATCCCACACTGGCGGCCCAGTACTTC.